The entry below describes one T cell receptor beta chain. The data derive from a study of cytotoxic CD8 clonotypes in ibrutinib-treated CLL. Genomic DNA in a quantity of roughly 2 micrograms was derived from cryopreserved PBMCs for TCR beta libraries. Produced via immunoSEQ multiplex PCR; TCRdb's table is partial and in-frame only. The table lists about 21,000 clones, approximately 69% of them singletons. The source was PBMCs, collected before ibrutinib treatment. This sequence was found in a human donor with chronic lymphocytic leukemia.

The CDR3 DNA sequence: TGTGCCAGCAGAAAAAGACAGGGCTGGGGAGCTGAAGCTTTCTTT. Amino acids: CASRKRQGWGAEAFF. The chain has TRBV28 and TRBJ1-1; TRBD1 agrees at 7 bases. Germline V gives CDR1 MDHEN, CDR2 SYDVKM. This CDR3 has 15 residues. Germline trimming cut 6 bases from V and 6 bases from J; bases unmatched to any gene: 13. The complete variable domain, with remaining parts taken from reference TRBV28 and TRBJ1-1, reads DVKVTQSSRYLVKRTGEKVFLECVQDMDHENMFWYRQDPGLGLRLIYFSYDVKMKEKGDIPEGYSVSREKKERFSLILESASTNQTSMYLCASRKRQGWGAEAFFGQGTRLTVV.